Below, 24 T cell receptor beta chains from the same sample are listed, as sequenced in a study of blood T cell repertoires in COVID-19 (dated by TCRdb to the early 2020s). Library preparation was by the immunoSEQ multiplex PCR assay. TCRdb stores this immuneACCESS table with in-frame sequences only. Part of the clones is absent; in the studies checked, under half of the shortfall reflects unresolved V genes, and no reason is known for the rest. In all, the sample holds more than 95,000 clones, and 90% of those were seen once. 1.8% of the sample is in the top ten clones. Sequenced sample: peripheral blood. The receptor source for this set is a human donor with active COVID-19. The donor label of this sample is uncertain.

The chain is built from TRBV7-2 and TRBJ2-7; unclear D gene. Germline assignment: CDR1 SGHTA and CDR2 FQGNSA. This CDR3 is built from 13 residues. The V gene lost 0 bases and the J gene lost 3 bases, with 6 bases spanning the gap. The CDR3 DNA reads TGTGCCAGCAGCTTAGCCCCGGGCTACGAGCAGTACTTC. The encoded protein is CASSLAPGYEQYF.

V is TRBV7-8 and J is TRBJ1-2; the D gene is possibly TRBD1 (6 bases). Germline CDR1 is SGHVS and CDR2 is FQNEAQ. This CDR3 spans 15 amino acids. Trimming cost V 4 bases and J 2 bases, with 14 bases left between them. CDR3 DNA sequence: TGTGCCAGCAGCTCCAGGACAGAAGGGAACTATGGCTACACCTTC. Protein: CASSSRTEGNYGYTF.

This chain joins TRBV10-3 and TRBJ2-1, with 7 bases fitting TRBD2. The germline V gene has CDR1 ENHRY and CDR2 SYGVKD. J was trimmed by 4 bases and V by 2 bases; bases with no gene match: 8. The CDR3 runs to 16 residues. This chain's CDR3 is CAISEAWSGGYNEQFF. DNA of the CDR3: TGTGCCATCAGTGAGGCTTGGTCGGGGGGTTACAATGAGCAGTTCTTC.

A note on this clone: Additional DNA sequences in this sample encode the identical CDR3. The chain recombines TRBV7-9 with TRBJ1-1; tentatively, D is TRBD1 (6 bases). With 0 bases removed from V and 1 base from J, the gap between germline ends came to 9 bases. CDR3 length equals 15 residues. The germline V gene encodes CDR1 SEHNR and CDR2 FQNEAQ (reference sequence). The DNA for the CDR3 is TGTGCCAGCAGCTTAGCAGGGGGTCCGAACACTGAAGCTTTCTTT. Residues: CASSLAGGPNTEAFF.

Regarding this clone: This sample includes further DNA sequences coding for the same CDR3. The genes are TRBV12-3 or TRBV12-4 and TRBJ1-5; D is unclear. This CDR3 has 13 residues. Trimming cost V 3 bases and J 5 bases, with 8 bases left between them. The DNA of the CDR3 is TGTGCCAGCAGTTTGTACAGTCATCAGCCCCAGCATTTT. This codes for CASSLYSHQPQHF.

The chain employs TRBV5-1 and TRBJ2-1; D may be TRBD2 (6 bases). Per the germline V gene, CDR1 is SGHRS and CDR2 is YFSETQ. The CDR3 has 15 amino acids. Between the trimmed V and J ends, which lost 0 bases and 2 bases, there was a span of 9 bases. The CDR3 sequence: CASSLGTTPYNEQFF. CDR3 coding DNA: TGCGCCAGCAGCTTGGGGACTACCCCCTACAATGAGCAGTTCTTC.

The rearrangement uses TRBV3-1 (or the pseudogene TRBV3-2) and TRBJ1-2, with 11 bases aligning to TRBD1. The CDR3 is 16 amino acids. Looked up from germline, CDR1 is LGHDT and CDR2 is YNNKEL (reference sequence). With 3 bases clipped from V and 4 bases from J, the junction kept 7 bases outside the gene matches. The CDR3 is CASSHRSGTGGYGYTF. In DNA, the CDR3 is TGTGCCAGCAGCCATCGCTCTGGGACAGGGGGCTATGGCTACACCTTC.

This rearrangement joins TRBV3-1 (or the pseudogene TRBV3-2) to TRBJ2-2; D perhaps matches TRBD2 (6 bases). CDR3 length equals 15 residues. The V and J ends lost 3 bases and 7 bases respectively, with 15 bases between them. Germline V gene lookup returns CDR1 LGHDT and CDR2 YNNKEL (reference sequence). CDR3 region: CASSHGDWGGGELFF. In DNA, the CDR3 is TGTGCCAGCAGCCACGGGGACTGGGGAGGCGGGGAGCTGTTTTTT.

This clone has only a few counts. V usage is TRBV9 and J usage is TRBJ2-7; the match to TRBD2 covers 8 bases. J was trimmed by 0 bases and V by 7 bases; bases with no gene match: 12. This CDR3 is built from 16 residues. From germline, CDR1 is SGDLS and CDR2 YYNGEE. The CDR3 loop is CASRASGHKSSYEQYF. DNA for the CDR3: TGTGCCAGCCGGGCTAGCGGGCATAAAAGCTCCTACGAGCAGTACTTC.

This clone was observed a single time. This rearrangement joins TRBV27 to TRBJ1-5; D gene unclear. Trimming pared 3 bases from V and 4 bases from J, leaving 10 bases between. Germline V gene sequence: CDR1 MNHEY, CDR2 SMNVEV (reference sequence). This CDR3 is built from 14 residues. The CDR3, as DNA: TGTGCCAGCAGTTTGACGGGCGGGAATCAGCCCCAGCATTTT. It codes for CASSLTGGNQPQHF.

The CDR3 here is CASGLGTPPPTQYF. For the CDR3, the DNA is TGTGCTAGTGGTTTGGGGACTCCACCCCCGACCCAGTACTTC. The J gene is TRBJ2-5, the V gene TRBV12-5, with D possibly being TRBD2 (5 bases). V lost 1 base to trimming and J lost 7 bases, with 13 bases between them. Germline CDR1 reads LGHNT; CDR2 reads FRNRAP. This CDR3 comprises 14 residues.

The V and J genes are TRBV29-1 and TRBJ1-2; TRBD1 aligns across 8 bases. V dropped 3 bases and J dropped 6; count of bases not matched to a gene: 6. The length of the CDR3 is 13 residues. Looked up from germline, CDR1 is SQVTM and CDR2 is ANQGSEA. CDR3 sequence: CSVDGQGLDGYTF. CDR3 bases: TGCAGCGTTGACGGACAGGGTCTAGATGGCTACACCTTC.

The J gene is TRBJ1-5, the V gene TRBV19; D uncertain. Looked up from germline, CDR1 is LNHDA and CDR2 is SQIVND (reference sequence). The CDR3 runs to 15 residues. Between the trimmed V and J ends, which lost 4 bases and 0 bases, there was a span of 10 bases. The chain's CDR3 is CASSRGRNSNQPQHF. CDR3 in DNA: TGTGCCAGTAGTAGAGGCCGGAATAGCAATCAGCCCCAGCATTTT.

The J gene is TRBJ2-5, the V gene TRBV5-1; tentative D call: TRBD1 (6 bases). The V end lost 0 bases, the J end lost 0 bases, and 15 bases lay between the germline ends. Germline CDR1 reads SGHRS; CDR2 reads YFSETQ. The CDR3 totals 17 residues. The CDR3 DNA is TGCGCCAGCAGCTTGGGTCGGCGGACAGAGTACCAAGAGACCCAGTACTTC. It codes for CASSLGRRTEYQETQYF.

The chain joins TRBV5-1 to TRBJ1-6, with D possibly TRBD1 on 5 matching bases. The CDR3 contains 16 residues. Deletions cut 1 base from V and 8 bases from J, with 16 bases between. The V gene's germline CDR1 is SGHRS and CDR2 YFSETQ. CDR3 DNA: TGCGCCAGCAGCTTGCTGCCGGGACTGGGAGATTCACCCCTCCACTTT. Translation: CASSLLPGLGDSPLHF.

The chain couples TRBV12-3 or TRBV12-4 to TRBJ1-6, with D uncertain. The CDR3 loop spans 13 amino acids. The ends were cut back, 3 bases at V and 10 bases at J, with 10 bases in the middle. The CDR3 region is CASSLSGLSPLHF. In nucleotides, the CDR3 is TGTGCCAGCAGTTTGTCGGGTTTGTCACCCCTCCACTTT.

This chain joins TRBV13 and TRBJ1-2, with 9 positions matching TRBD1. Trimming removed 5 bases from V and 7 bases from J; junction bases left unmatched: 23. Germline V gene sequence: CDR1 PRHDT, CDR2 FYEKMQ (reference sequence). The CDR3 totals 19 residues. The DNA for the CDR3 is TGTGCCAGCAGCCCGGACGTAACCCCACACAGGGGGCAAAATTGTGGCTACACCTTC. Translating gives CASSPDVTPHRGQNCGYTF. The variable domain in full, completed from reference TRBV13 and TRBJ1-2, reads AAGVIQSPRHLIKEKRETATLKCYPIPRHDTVYWYQQGPGQDPQFLISFYEKMQSDKGSIPDRFSAQQFSDYHSELNMSSLELGDSALYFCASSPDVTPHRGQNCGYTFGSGTRLTVV.

The V gene is TRBV7-8, the J gene TRBJ2-1; 9 bases align to TRBD1. Germline CDR1 reads SGHVS; CDR2 reads FQNEAQ. The J segment lost 10 bases and the V segment lost 4 bases, leaving 8 bases of the junction unmatched. The CDR3 covers 14 residues. CDR3 in amino acids: CASSYGTGLGEQFF. The CDR3 DNA follows: TGTGCCAGCAGCTACGGGACAGGGCTTGGGGAGCAGTTCTTC.

This chain links TRBV5-4 with TRBJ1-2; D remains unclear. V lost 4 bases and J lost 4, with 17 bases in between. CDR1 and CDR2 from the germline V gene are SGHNT and YYREEE (reference sequence). This CDR3 has 15 amino acids. The CDR3 coding sequence is TGTGCCAGCAGCCCCGTCGGTAGCTTCACCTATGGCTACACCTTC. This sequence encodes CASSPVGSFTYGYTF.

The chain combines TRBV5-1 with TRBJ2-2, with 11 bases matching TRBD2. Germline assignment: CDR1 SGHRS and CDR2 YFSETQ. CDR3 length: 17 amino acids. V shed 4 bases, J shed 4 bases, and the junction held 9 bases outside the gene matches. CDR3 protein: CASSKGLAALATGELFF. The CDR3 DNA reads as TGCGCCAGCAGCAAGGGACTAGCGGCTTTGGCCACCGGGGAGCTGTTTTTT.

This clone was seen only once. V usage is TRBV19 and J usage is TRBJ2-3; TRBD1 matches 8 bases. Trimming took 5 bases from V and 3 from J; bases not matched to a gene: 10. The CDR3 runs 16 residues. Per germline, CDR1 LNHDA and CDR2 SQIVND (reference sequence). The DNA for the CDR3 is TGTGCCAGTAGTCGTAATCAGGGGGCGCGAACAGATACGCAGTATTTT. Translated, it gives CASSRNQGARTDTQYF.

The chain has TRBV6-5 and TRBJ2-5, with a weak D call TRBD2 (5 bases). The CDR3 runs to 12 residues. V was pared by 11 bases and J by 2 bases, with 12 bases between. Germline V CDR1 and CDR2: MNHEY, SVGAGI. CDR3 coding DNA: TGTGCCGCGGGTTTTAGTCAAGAGACCCAGTACTTC. Translating gives CAAGFSQETQYF.

This chain joins TRBV4-2 and TRBJ2-1; 9 bases are shared with TRBD2. The V and J ends lost 0 bases and 7 bases, in that order; junction bases with no gene match: 4. Germline lookup yields CDR1 LGHNA and CDR2 YNFKEQ. The CDR3 spans 15 residues. The CDR3 protein is CASSQDGTSRNEQFF. As DNA, the CDR3 is TGTGCCAGCAGCCAAGATGGGACTAGCCGTAATGAGCAGTTCTTC.

The chain employs TRBV18 and TRBJ1-2, with D perhaps TRBD1 (6 bases). CDR1 and CDR2 (germline): KGHSH, LQKENI. Trimming left V 2 bases short and J 9 bases short, with 13 bases between. This CDR3 region has 13 residues. DNA of the CDR3: TGTGCCAGCTCACCAAGGGAAGGGGGAAGCTACACCTTC. This sequence encodes CASSPREGGSYTF.